The T cell receptor (beta chain) described here comes from a study of cytomegalovirus exposure and HLA in healthy donors. Points from the study as a whole: When analyzed later, a missense DCLRE1C variant was found to be linked to TCR beta V- and J-gene trimming. There were several of the most significant clusters that appeared linked to common viral pathogens in a later analysis. Cytomegalovirus-associated status was assigned to about 180 TCR beta chains.

The PCR had 60 Vbeta and 13 Jbeta primers. Profiled with immunoSEQ multiplex PCR; TCRdb holds only in-frame clones, not every one. The table includes about 150,000 clones, around 60% detected once. Concerning this clone: The antigen remains unidentified. Other DNA sequences within the sample encode an identical CDR3.

The V gene's germline CDR1 is SGHNT and CDR2 YYREEE (reference sequence). CDR3 length equals 14 residues. V lost 4 bases and J lost 0, with 9 bases in between. This TCR derives from a woman aged 60-75 years in good health and CMV-seropositive. The chain combines TRBV5-4 with TRBJ2-3; perhaps TRBD2 as D (6 bases). The specimen was PBMCs. The CDR3 protein is CASSLSGSTDTQYF. The CDR3 nucleotides are TGTGCCAGCAGCCTTAGCGGTAGCACAGATACGCAGTATTTT.